Listed below are T cell receptor beta chains from one sample, sequenced in a study of shared clonotypes between healthy human individuals. Produced via immunoSEQ multiplex PCR; TCRdb's table is partial and in-frame only. Of approximately 1,500,000 clones in the sample, under 99% are singletons; the top ten hold less than 0.55%. What was sequenced was naive CD4+ T cells sorted from blood. These receptors were taken from a man younger than 40 in good health. Each CDR3 is given with its conserved first and last residue. D genes are given only for firm matches. The listing skips clone size in some rows; elsewhere it reads once, few, many or a size class.

V	size	J	D	DNA	CDR3
TRBV4-1	.	TRBJ1-4	.	TGCGCCAGCAGCCACCCCGTCGAAGGCGAAAAACTGTTTTTT	CASSHPVEGEKLFF
TRBV7-2	.	TRBJ2-2	TRBD1	TGTGCCAGCAGCTTCTCCGGGACAGGGTCTGGCGGGGAGCTGTTTTTT	CASSFSGTGSGGELFF
TRBV7-2	.	TRBJ2-2	.	TGTGCCAGCAACAAAGTTGGGGTCACCGGGGAGCTGTTTTTT	CASNKVGVTGELFF
TRBV7-2	.	TRBJ1-5	TRBD1	TGTGCCAGCAGCTTAGACAGGGGGCAATATCAGCCCCAGCATTTT	CASSLDRGQYQPQHF
TRBV18	once	TRBJ2-3	TRBD1	TGTGCCAGCTCACCCGACAGGGGTCCATCAGATACGCAGTATTTT	CASSPDRGPSDTQYF
TRBV7-2	.	TRBJ2-1	TRBD1	TGTGCCAGCAGCTTATTGGGACAGGTGAACAATGAGCAGTTCTTC	CASSLLGQVNNEQFF
TRBV9	.	TRBJ1-1	.	TGTGCCAGCAGCGTAGACCCCGGGGTCGCTGAAGCTTTCTTT	CASSVDPGVAEAFF
TRBV7-9	.	TRBJ2-3	.	TGTGCCAGCCGCCAGCTCTCAGGTTTAGATACGCAGTATTTT	CASRQLSGLDTQYF
TRBV5-1	.	TRBJ2-3	TRBD1	TGCGCCAGCAGCTTTGGACAGGGGGCTGATACGCAGTATTTT	CASSFGQGADTQYF
TRBV30	.	TRBJ2-5	.	TGTGCCTGGAGTCCACGTGGGGGCAACCAAGAGACCCAGTACTTC	CAWSPRGGNQETQYF
TRBV5-4	.	TRBJ1-2	.	TGTGCCAGCAGCGAGGATAGGGCCTTGTTGGGTGGCTACACCTTC	CASSEDRALLGGYTF
TRBV29-1	.	TRBJ2-5	.	TGCAGCGTTACGACACACCAAGAGACCCAGTACTTC	CSVTTHQETQYF
TRBV27	.	TRBJ2-3	.	TGTGCCAGCAGTTGGGTTAGCGGCACAGATACGCAGTATTTT	CASSWVSGTDTQYF
TRBV27	once	TRBJ2-6	TRBD1	TGTGCCAGCACCCCCAGGGGGACAGGCCCCTCTGGGGCCAACGTCCTGACTTTC	CASTPRGTGPSGANVLTF
TRBV10-2	once	TRBJ2-5	TRBD2	TGCGCCAGCCGGACTCGGGCTAGCGGGAGCGAGACCCAGTACTTC	CASRTRASGSETQYF
TRBV7-9	.	TRBJ1-5	TRBD1	TGTGCCAGCAGCTGGACAGGTGATCAGCCCCAGCATTTT	CASSWTGDQPQHF
TRBV29-1	.	TRBJ2-4	.	TGCAGCGCCGGAGGGCCTAGTGACATTCAGCACTTC	CSAGGPSDIQHF
TRBV9	.	TRBJ2-3	TRBD2	TGTGCCAGCAGCCTCGAATTGGCGGGAGTACGGGGCACAGATACGCAGTATTTT	CASSLELAGVRGTDTQYF
TRBV29-1	.	TRBJ1-1	.	TGCAGCGGACATATTGGTGGGACTGAAGCTTTCTTT	CSGHIGGTEAFF
TRBV7-9	.	TRBJ1-1	TRBD1	TGTGCCAGCACCCCGGACAGGGGAACTGAAGCTTTCTTT	CASTPDRGTEAFF
TRBV15	.	TRBJ2-3	.	TGTGCCACCAGCAGAGATCGATCTCGAGCGGGCACATATACGCAGTATTTT	CATSRDRSRAGTYTQYF
TRBV4-3	.	TRBJ2-2	.	TGCGCCAGCAGCCAAGATAACAGTTTATATGCCGGGGAGCTGTTTTTT	CASSQDNSLYAGELFF
TRBV4-1	.	TRBJ2-2	TRBD2	TGCGCCAGCAGCCAAGAGACTAGCGGGAGGGCCCGGGAGCTGTTTTTT	CASSQETSGRARELFF
TRBV27	.	TRBJ1-5	.	TGTGCCAGCAGTCCCTTGGCCTTTGGGGATCAGCCCCAGCATTTT	CASSPLAFGDQPQHF
TRBV9	.	TRBJ2-3	.	TGTGCCAGCAGCGTAGCTTTCCGAAACACATCCTCCAACAGAGATACGCAGTATTTT	CASSVAFRNTSSNRDTQYF
TRBV19	.	TRBJ2-7	.	TGTGCCAGTAGTACTTTCCGGGACGCCTCCTACGAGCAGTACTTC	CASSTFRDASYEQYF
TRBV15	once	TRBJ2-2	TRBD1	TGTGCCACCAGCGCCCGACAGGGGTACACCGGGGAGCTGTTTTTT	CATSARQGYTGELFF
TRBV19	once	TRBJ2-1	TRBD2	TGTGCCAGTAGTTTCGGAGGTAGCGGGCCTTACAATGAGCAGTTCTTC	CASSFGGSGPYNEQFF
TRBV7-9	.	TRBJ2-3	TRBD1	TGTGCCAGCAGCTTTGAAACAGGGGGAACAAATACGCAGTATTTT	CASSFETGGTNTQYF
TRBV6-5	.	TRBJ1-5	.	TGTGCCAGCAGTTACAATATAGGCCAGCCCCAGCATTTT	CASSYNIGQPQHF
TRBV5-6	once	TRBJ1-1	.	TGTGCCAGCAGCAGGACCAGCGGGAACACTGAAGCTTTCTTT	CASSRTSGNTEAFF
TRBV2	once	TRBJ1-2	TRBD1	TGTGCCAGTCGGGGACAGGGGGCCGTGTGGGGTGGCTACACCTTC	CASRGQGAVWGGYTF
TRBV23-1	.	TRBJ2-5	.	TGCGCCAGCTCACCGCTGGGGGGAGAGACCCAGTACTTC	CASSPLGGETQYF
TRBV4-1	.	TRBJ1-4	.	TGCGCCAGCAGCCGGTCAAGAGGGGACCCAACTAATGAAAAACTGTTTTTT	CASSRSRGDPTNEKLFF
TRBV5-4	.	TRBJ2-5	.	TGTGCCAGCAGCTTGGCTCTCGGGTTGGAGTACTTC	CASSLALGLEYF
TRBV28	.	TRBJ2-3	TRBD1	TGTGCCAGCAGCTGGGACAGGAGGAGCACAGATACGCAGTATTTT	CASSWDRRSTDTQYF
TRBV29-1	.	TRBJ1-1	.	TGCAGCGCGGGGACGAAAGCTTTCTTT	CSAGTKAFF
TRBV7-2	.	TRBJ2-3	.	TGTGCCAGCAGCTTACGGTTCCAGTCGGCCGGTAGCACAGATACGCAGTATTTT	CASSLRFQSAGSTDTQYF
TRBV21-1	.	TRBJ1-3	.	TGTGCCAGCAGCAACCCGGGACAGGTCGAACTAAGCTCTGGAAACACCATATATTTT	CASSNPGQVELSSGNTIYF
TRBV7-2	.	TRBJ1-2	TRBD1	TGTGCCAGCAGCTTAAGGACAGGGGGCTATGGCTACACCTTC	CASSLRTGGYGYTF
TRBV6-4	.	TRBJ2-3	.	TGTGCCAGCAGTGACTCCCCGAGGCTGTTCGCAGATACGCAGTATTTT	CASSDSPRLFADTQYF
TRBV28	.	TRBJ2-6	.	TGTGCCAGCATTTCCTCTGGGGCCAACGTCCTGACTTTC	CASISSGANVLTF
TRBV5-8	.	TRBJ2-1	TRBD1	TGTGCCACCGGACAGGGGGACCCCTACAATGAGCAGTTCTTC	CATGQGDPYNEQFF
TRBV5-8	.	TRBJ1-2	.	TGTGCCAGCAGCTTCCGGGACCGAGACTATGGCTACACCTTC	CASSFRDRDYGYTF
TRBV11-3	.	TRBJ2-1	TRBD2	TGTGCCAGCAGCTTAGGATTTAGCGGGAGTCACAACAATGAGCAGTTCTTC	CASSLGFSGSHNNEQFF
TRBV5-1	.	TRBJ2-1	TRBD2	TGCGCCAGCAGCTCCCGGGGACTAGCGGGAGGGAGCTCCTACAATGAGCAGTTCTTC	CASSSRGLAGGSSYNEQFF